The 30 T cell receptor beta chains reported below all come from one sample, sequenced in a study of persistence of HIV-infected CD4 T cells. These TCRs are of unknown antigen specificity. This was the immunoSEQ version 4 assay in survey mode. Assay used: immunoSEQ multiplex PCR; TCRdb lists only in-frame clones, some missing. Altogether tens of thousands of clones are present, 82% being singletons, with the ten largest covering 5% to 7%. Stimulation used 8.5 to 10 ug/mL lysate from CMV-infected fibroblasts. CD40L-negative CD69-negative CD45RO-high memory CD4+ T cells were sorted as populations depleted of antigen-responding cells. The sequencing here drew on CD4+ T cells sorted from PBMCs after approximately 19-hour stimulation, taken from a patient who received antiretroviral therapy. The receptors come from an adult woman with HIV who was CMV-seropositive.

The chain is built from TRBV9 and TRBJ2-3, with D hard to call. V dropped 0 bases and J dropped 0 bases, with 5 bases sitting between them. There are 14 residues in the CDR3. Germline values: CDR1 SGDLS, CDR2 YYNGEE. Here the CDR3 reads CASSVGFSTDTQYF. For the CDR3, the DNA is TGTGCCAGCAGCGTAGGCTTTAGCACAGATACGCAGTATTTT.

The rearrangement joins TRBV25-1 to TRBJ1-1, with TRBD1 identical over 12 bases. The germline V gene has CDR1 MGHDK and CDR2 SYGVNS. With V trimmed by 11 bases and J by 5 bases, 12 bases remained unmatched. CDR3 length: 15 residues. CDR3 loop: CACRPGQGAGTEAFF. CDR3 nucleotide sequence: TGTGCCTGTAGGCCGGGACAGGGGGCCGGGACTGAAGCTTTCTTT.

The genes are TRBV4-1 and TRBJ1-6; D uncertain. The CDR3 contains 15 residues. Trimming left V 5 bases short and J 8 bases short, with 16 bases between. The germline V gene encodes CDR1 MGHRA and CDR2 YSYEKL. CDR3 nucleotides: TGCGCCAGCAGCGACACTGAATTCGGAGATTCACCCCTCCACTTT. Translated: CASSDTEFGDSPLHF.

V gene TRBV5-1 combines with J gene TRBJ1-4; the D is unclear. The ends were cut back, 4 bases at V and 7 bases at J, with 14 bases in the middle. This CDR3 contains 14 residues. In germline, CDR1 is SGHRS, CDR2 YFSETQ. The CDR3 here is CASSPLTPTEKLFF. In DNA form, the CDR3 reads TGCGCCAGCAGCCCACTCACACCTACTGAAAAACTGTTTTTT. The full variable domain, rest sourced from reference TRBV5-1 and TRBJ1-4, is KAGVTQTPRYLIKTRGQQVTLSCSPISGHRSVSWYQQTPGQGLQFLFEYFSETQRNKGNFPGRFSGRQFSNSRSEMNVSTLELGDSALYLCASSPLTPTEKLFFGSGTQLSVL.

The DNA of the CDR3 is TGTGCCAGCAGCTTAGTTGTCCCCGGGCAGCCCCAGCATTTT. The encoded protein is CASSLVVPGQPQHF. The chain recombines TRBV7-2 with TRBJ1-5; D unclear. This CDR3 region has 14 residues. In germline, CDR1 is SGHTA, CDR2 FQGNSA. V lost 1 base and J lost 7, with 11 bases in between.

This chain's CDR3 is CAISESRGRGANVLTF. CDR3 nucleotide sequence: TGTGCCATCAGTGAAAGCAGGGGGCGCGGGGCCAACGTCCTGACTTTC. The rearrangement links TRBV10-3 to TRBJ2-6; 8 nucleotides match TRBD1. Germline V CDR1 and CDR2: ENHRY, SYGVKD. The junction had 5 bases not matched to a gene; V was cut back by 3 bases and J by 4 bases. This CDR3 has 16 residues.

The rearrangement uses TRBV19 and TRBJ2-7; D may correspond to TRBD1 or TRBD2 (5 bases each). Trimming removed 4 bases from V and 3 bases from J, with 10 bases in between. Germline V gene sequence: CDR1 LNHDA, CDR2 SQIVND (reference sequence). The CDR3 totals 13 residues. The CDR3 loop reads CASSRGPLYEQYF. The CDR3 DNA sequence: TGTGCCAGTAGTAGGGGACCCCTCTACGAGCAGTACTTC. Combining the CDR3 with reference TRBV19 and TRBJ2-7 gives the whole variable domain DGGITQSPKYLFRKEGQNVTLSCEQNLNHDAMYWYRQDPGQGLRLIYYSQIVNDFQKGDIAEGYSVSREKKESFPLTVTSAQKNPTAFYLCASSRGPLYEQYFGPGTRLTVT.

This clone has just one count. The chain joins TRBV5-1 to TRBJ2-7, with D perhaps TRBD1 or TRBD2 (5 bases each). CDR1 SGHRS and CDR2 YFSETQ come from the germline V gene. The V and J ends lost 0 bases and 2 bases respectively, with 12 bases between them. The CDR3 consists of 15 residues. CDR3 coding DNA: TGCGCCAGCAGCTTGGGAGGGATGGGGGCCTACGAGCAGTACTTC. Its translation is CASSLGGMGAYEQYF.

This clone was seen a single time. This sequence joins TRBV12-3 or TRBV12-4 and TRBJ2-6, with D uncertain. This CDR3 contains 11 residues. V lost 7 bases and J 12 bases, leaving 10 bases between the germline ends. For the CDR3, the DNA is TGTGCCAGCACCCCCAACATCGTCCTGACTTTC. It specifies CASTPNIVLTF.

The gene calls are TRBV19 and TRBJ1-1; tentative D call: TRBD1 (5 bases). CDR1 and CDR2 (germline): LNHDA, SQIVND (reference sequence). V lost 5 bases, J lost 5 bases, and 18 bases lay in between. The CDR3 contains 15 residues. The CDR3 DNA reads as TGTGCCAGTAGTGTCCCAGGGAGAGGGTTGACTGAAGCTTTCTTT. Encoded protein: CASSVPGRGLTEAFF.

V is TRBV19 and J is TRBJ2-3, with a possible D match to TRBD2 (6 bases). The ends were cut back, 10 bases at V and 1 base at J, with 12 bases in the middle. This CDR3 is built from 13 residues. Germline CDR1 is LNHDA and CDR2 is SQIVND (reference sequence). For the CDR3, the DNA is TGTGCCACCGCCGGGAGTGGCACAGATACGCAGTATTTT. This codes for CATAGSGTDTQYF.

The chain recombines TRBV6-5 with TRBJ2-2, with D perhaps being TRBD1 or TRBD2 (5 bases each). The CDR3 contains 13 residues. The germline V and J ends were trimmed by 8 bases and 6 bases, with 13 bases remaining between them. Germline V gives CDR1 MNHEY, CDR2 SVGAGI. The CDR3 nucleotides are TGTGCCAGCGAGGGGCCAGAGGCCGGGGAGCTGTTTTTT. As protein: CASEGPEAGELFF.

This clone was detected once. This chain joins TRBV6-5 and TRBJ2-7; D is possibly TRBD1 or TRBD2 (5 bases each). CDR3 size: 14 residues. CDR1 and CDR2 (germline): MNHEY, SVGAGI. V lost 8 bases to trimming and J lost 3 bases, with 17 bases between them. The CDR3 loop is CASGWDGSIYEQYF. The CDR3 DNA reads as TGTGCCAGCGGGTGGGACGGCTCCATCTACGAGCAGTACTTC.

This clone was found a few times. V is TRBV28 and J is TRBJ1-5; D possibly corresponds to TRBD1 (6 bases). CDR3 length: 14 residues. V lost 5 bases and J 6 bases, leaving 14 bases between the germline ends. Germline V gene lookup returns CDR1 MDHEN and CDR2 SYDVKM. The CDR3 sequence is CASSGHQGTQPQHF. CDR3 coding DNA: TGTGCCAGCAGTGGCCACCAGGGGACTCAGCCCCAGCATTTT.

The chain links TRBV5-1 to TRBJ1-2; D possibly corresponds to TRBD1 (5 bases). Germline V CDR1 and CDR2: SGHRS, YFSETQ. Trimming took 4 bases from V and 4 from J, leaving 17 bases between them. The CDR3 spans 15 residues. The CDR3 sequence: CASSLELGVLYGYTF. The CDR3 DNA follows: TGCGCCAGCAGCCTCGAACTAGGGGTACTCTATGGCTACACCTTC.

This chain connects TRBV6-5 to TRBJ1-1; no clear D gene. V was clipped by 7 bases and J by 5 bases, with 14 bases between them. Looked up from germline, CDR1 is MNHEY and CDR2 is SVGAGI. This CDR3 has 13 residues. The CDR3, as DNA: TGTGCCAGCACCCTGGCCCGGTTGACTGAAGCTTTCTTT. It yields the protein CASTLARLTEAFF.

The chain recombines TRBV19 with TRBJ1-3; 11 positions match TRBD1. With V trimmed by 3 bases and J by 1 base, 8 bases remained unmatched. The CDR3 has 18 residues. The germline gives CDR1 LNHDA, CDR2 SQIVND (reference sequence). CDR3 in amino acids: CASSISGTGGFSGNTIYF. The CDR3 coding sequence is TGTGCCAGTAGTATTTCTGGGACAGGGGGTTTTTCTGGAAACACCATATATTTT. Variable domain in full (rest from reference TRBV19 and TRBJ1-3): DGGITQSPKYLFRKEGQNVTLSCEQNLNHDAMYWYRQDPGQGLRLIYYSQIVNDFQKGDIAEGYSVSREKKESFPLTVTSAQKNPTAFYLCASSISGTGGFSGNTIYFGEGSWLTVV.

This clone was detected only a few times. The chain is built from TRBV24-1 and TRBJ2-5; maybe TRBD1 (5 bases). Germline V gene lookup returns CDR1 KGHDR and CDR2 SFDVKD. This CDR3 spans 16 amino acids. The V end was cut by 3 bases, the J end by 4 bases, with 17 bases between. CDR3 protein: CATSDPIGGAPETQYF. The CDR3 DNA follows: TGTGCCACCAGTGATCCAATCGGTGGGGCTCCAGAGACCCAGTACTTC.

This clone came up a few times. At one of its ends the junction is not consistent with the germline gene, which may arise from a read error. The chain employs TRBV7-9 and TRBJ2-5; 11 bases are a match to TRBD1. The CDR3 is 16 residues long. Germline CDR1 reads SEHNR; CDR2 reads FQNEAQ (reference sequence). CDR3 protein: CASSLGDRGNHETQYF. The CDR3 DNA is TGTGCCAGCAGCTTAGGGGACAGGGGGAACCACGAGACCCAGTACTTC.

This chain joins TRBV28 and TRBJ2-1; D gene ambiguous. The V gene lost 5 bases and the J gene lost 6 bases, with 14 bases spanning the gap. Looked up from germline, CDR1 is MDHEN and CDR2 is SYDVKM. The CDR3 is made up of 14 amino acids. The CDR3, as DNA: TGTGCCAGCAGTCCCTTGACCGTAACCAATGAGCAGTTCTTC. Amino acid sequence: CASSPLTVTNEQFF.

The chain carries TRBV29-1 and TRBJ1-1, with D unclear. V was clipped by 6 bases and J by 1 base, with 15 bases between them. This CDR3 comprises 14 residues. Germline V CDR1 and CDR2: SQVTM, ANQGSEA. CDR3 DNA sequence: TGCAGCGTCACTGGGAGTATATCGAACACTGAAGCTTTCTTT. Protein: CSVTGSISNTEAFF. Based on the CDR3 plus reference TRBV29-1 and TRBJ1-1, the full variable domain is SAVISQKPSRDICQRGTSLTIQCQVDSQVTMMFWYRQQPGQSLTLIATANQGSEATYESGFVIDKFPISRPNLTFSTLTVSNMSPEDSSIYLCSVTGSISNTEAFFGQGTRLTVV.

This chain uses TRBV18 with TRBJ2-1, with 8 nucleotides matching TRBD2. V lost 3 bases and J lost 6; bases outside the gene matches: 10. The CDR3 contains 16 residues. Germline CDR1 is KGHSH and CDR2 is LQKENI. CDR3 DNA sequence: TGTGCCAGCTCACCTTCCGCGGCGGCGGGGGGCAATGAGCAGTTCTTC. It is translated as CASSPSAAAGGNEQFF.

A few counts support this clone. The V and J genes are TRBV5-8 and TRBJ1-1, with D hard to call. V was trimmed by 7 bases and J by 8 bases, leaving 15 bases between them. Germline CDR1 reads SGHTS; CDR2 reads YDEGEE. This CDR3 is built from 12 residues. The CDR3 is CASGQLNIEAFF. In DNA form, the CDR3 reads TGTGCCAGCGGGCAGTTAAATATAGAAGCTTTCTTT.

The V call is TRBV5-5, the J call TRBJ2-3; D is unresolved. The length of the CDR3 is 11 residues. The V end lost 0 bases, the J end lost 8 bases, and 4 bases lay between the germline ends. CDR1 and CDR2 (germline): SGHKS, YYEKEE (reference sequence). The CDR3 DNA is TGTGCCAGCAGCTTGGAGGGTACGCAGTATTTT. This sequence encodes CASSLEGTQYF.

This clone was observed once. The CDR3 reads CASSPGTGPTYNEQFF. The CDR3, as DNA: TGTGCCAGCAGCCCTGGGACAGGGCCCACCTACAATGAGCAGTTCTTC. The V call is TRBV9, the J call TRBJ2-1, with 9 bases fitting TRBD1. V was pared by 4 bases and J by 2 bases, with 7 bases of the junction left unmatched. CDR1 is SGDLS, CDR2 YYNGEE, per germline. The CDR3 contains 16 residues. Together with reference TRBV9 and TRBJ2-1, the CDR3 gives the full variable domain: DSGVTQTPKHLITATGQRVTLRCSPRSGDLSVYWYQQSLDQGLQFLIQYYNGEERAKGNILERFSAQQFPDLHSELNLSSLELGDSALYFCASSPGTGPTYNEQFFGPGTRLTVL.

This sequence joins TRBV5-6 and TRBJ1-3; unclear D gene. Germline V CDR1 and CDR2: SGHDT, YYEEEE. CDR3 length equals 16 residues. The ends were cut back, 2 bases at V and 3 bases at J, with 15 bases in the middle. CDR3 sequence (DNA): TGTGCCAGCAGCTTCCGGGTCGGGATAGGTGGAAACACCATATATTTT. Protein: CASSFRVGIGGNTIYF. Variable domain in full (rest from reference TRBV5-6 and TRBJ1-3): DAGVTQSPTHLIKTRGQQVTLRCSPKSGHDTVSWYQQALGQGPQFIFQYYEEEERQRGNFPDRFSGHQFPNYSSELNVNALLLGDSALYLCASSFRVGIGGNTIYFGEGSWLTVV.

The CDR3, as DNA: TGTGCCACCGGTGGAACAGGGTTCGATGGCTACACCTTC. It codes for CATGGTGFDGYTF. The chain uses TRBV19 and TRBJ1-2, with D tentatively TRBD1 (6 bases). This CDR3 is 13 amino acids long. Trimming stripped 10 bases from V and 6 bases from J, with 18 bases between. Germline lookup yields CDR1 LNHDA and CDR2 SQIVND (reference sequence).

The V and J genes are TRBV5-1 and TRBJ1-2; weak D call: TRBD1 (6 bases). This CDR3 region has 12 residues. Germline CDR1 SGHRS, CDR2 YFSETQ. V dropped 4 bases and J dropped 13 bases, with 17 bases sitting between them. The CDR3, as DNA: TGCGCCAGCAGCACCGGGACAAAAGAAGGCACCTTC. Its translation is CASSTGTKEGTF.

This chain links TRBV7-2 with TRBJ2-7; D is unresolved. This CDR3 has 12 amino acids. The V and J ends lost 0 bases and 5 bases respectively, with 5 bases between them. Germline V CDR1 and CDR2: SGHTA, FQGNSA. CDR3 nucleotides: TGTGCCAGCAGCTTAGCGCTCCACGAGCAGTACTTC. This translates into CASSLALHEQYF.

This clone was observed a single time. V and J are TRBV24-1 and TRBJ1-5; D ambiguous. Trimming took 5 bases from V and 7 from J, leaving 11 bases between them. Germline CDR1 is KGHDR and CDR2 is SFDVKD. The CDR3 covers 13 residues. The CDR3 nucleotides read TGTGCCACCAGTGCTAGCGGTGAGCAGCCCCAGCATTTT. Residues: CATSASGEQPQHF.